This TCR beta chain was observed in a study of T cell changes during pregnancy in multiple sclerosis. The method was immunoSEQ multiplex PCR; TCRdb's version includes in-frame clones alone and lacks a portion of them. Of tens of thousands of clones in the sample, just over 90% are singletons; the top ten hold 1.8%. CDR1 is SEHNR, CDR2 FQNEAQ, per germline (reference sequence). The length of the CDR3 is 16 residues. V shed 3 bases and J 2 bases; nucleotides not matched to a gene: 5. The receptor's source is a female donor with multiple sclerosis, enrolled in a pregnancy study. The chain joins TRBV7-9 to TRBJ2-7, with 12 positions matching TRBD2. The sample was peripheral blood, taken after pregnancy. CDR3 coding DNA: TGTGCCAGCAGCTTCTGGACTAGCGGGAAGACCTACGAGCAGTACTTC. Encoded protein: CASSFWTSGKTYEQYF.